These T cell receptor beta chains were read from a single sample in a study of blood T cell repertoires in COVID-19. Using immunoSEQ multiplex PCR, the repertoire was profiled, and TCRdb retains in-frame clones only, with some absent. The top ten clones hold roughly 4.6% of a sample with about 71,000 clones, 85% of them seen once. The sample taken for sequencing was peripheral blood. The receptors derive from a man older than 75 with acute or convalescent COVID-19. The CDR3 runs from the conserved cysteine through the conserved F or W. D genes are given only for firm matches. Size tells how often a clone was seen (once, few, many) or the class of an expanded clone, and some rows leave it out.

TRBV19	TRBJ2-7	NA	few	CASSMGGGVEQYF	TGTGCCAGTAGTATGGGAGGAGGAGTCGAGCAGTACTTC
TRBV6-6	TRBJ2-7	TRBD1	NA	CASRGTGSYEQYF	TGTGCCAGCAGGGGGACAGGTTCCTACGAGCAGTACTTC
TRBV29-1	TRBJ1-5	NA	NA	CSVRDTNQPQHF	TGCAGCGTTCGAGACACCAATCAGCCCCAGCATTTT
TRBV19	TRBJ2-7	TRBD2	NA	CASSMGTRTPYEQYF	TGTGCCAGTAGTATGGGGACTAGAACCCCCTACGAGCAGTACTTC
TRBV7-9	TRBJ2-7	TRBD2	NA	CASSRTFGDALAGGYEQYF	TGTGCCAGCAGCCGGACCTTCGGGGATGCCCTAGCGGGAGGCTACGAGCAGTACTTC
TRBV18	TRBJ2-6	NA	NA	CASSPSSGANVLTF	TGTGCCAGCTCACCGAGCTCTGGGGCCAACGTCCTGACTTTC
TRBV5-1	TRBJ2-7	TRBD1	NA	CASSEGQGSLYEQYF	TGCGCCAGCAGCGAAGGACAGGGATCACTCTACGAGCAGTACTTC
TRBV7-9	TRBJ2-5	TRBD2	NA	CASSLLAGGVPQYF	TGTGCCAGCAGCTTACTGGCGGGAGGCGTCCCCCAGTACTTC
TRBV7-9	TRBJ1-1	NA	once	CASTALGASEAFF	TGTGCCAGCACTGCCCTGGGGGCTTCGGAAGCTTTCTTT
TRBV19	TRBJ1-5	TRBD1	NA	CASSSRTGSLGNQPQHF	TGTGCCAGTAGTTCCCGGACAGGGAGCCTGGGCAATCAGCCCCAGCATTTT
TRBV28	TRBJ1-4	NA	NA	CASGGDSNEKLFF	TGTGCCAGCGGGGGGGACTCTAATGAAAAACTGTTTTTT
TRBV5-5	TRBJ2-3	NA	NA	CASSFPGTLLEQYF	TGTGCCAGCAGCTTTCCCGGGACTCTTTTGGAGCAGTATTTT
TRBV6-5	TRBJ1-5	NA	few	CASSFEFNQPQHF	TGTGCCAGCAGTTTTGAGTTCAATCAGCCCCAGCATTTT
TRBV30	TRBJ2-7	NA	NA	CAWSVGANLREQYF	TGTGCCTGGAGTGTGGGAGCCAATTTGCGAGAGCAGTACTTC
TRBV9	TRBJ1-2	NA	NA	CASTRGFGYTF	TGTGCCAGCACTAGAGGATTCGGCTACACCTTC
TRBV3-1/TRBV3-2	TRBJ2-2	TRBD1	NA	CASSPMPDRANTGELFF	TGTGCCAGCAGCCCGATGCCGGACAGGGCGAACACCGGGGAGCTGTTTTTT
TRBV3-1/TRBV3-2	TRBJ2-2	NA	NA	CASSQSQLAPVTGELFF	TGTGCCAGCAGCCAAAGTCAACTAGCCCCAGTCACCGGGGAGCTGTTTTTT
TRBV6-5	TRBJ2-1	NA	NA	CASSSTGYNEQFF	TGTGCCAGCAGTTCTACAGGCTACAATGAGCAGTTCTTC
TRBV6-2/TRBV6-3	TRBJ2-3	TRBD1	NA	CASSFSGTASTDTQYF	TGTGCCAGCAGTTTCTCCGGGACAGCTAGCACAGATACGCAGTATTTT
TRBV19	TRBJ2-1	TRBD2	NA	CASSPGGGWSYNEQFF	TGTGCCAGTAGTCCCGGGGGGGGTTGGTCCTACAATGAGCAGTTCTTC
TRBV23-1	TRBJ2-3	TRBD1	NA	CASSQSRDRELPDTQYF	TGCGCCAGCAGTCAATCACGAGACAGGGAACTCCCAGATACGCAGTATTTT
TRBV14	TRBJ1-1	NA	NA	CASSQQGNTEAFF	TGTGCCAGCAGCCAACAGGGGAACACTGAAGCTTTCTTT
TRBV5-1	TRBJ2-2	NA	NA	CASSLTSARVIGELFF	TGCGCCAGCAGCTTGACCTCCGCCAGGGTTATCGGGGAGCTGTTTTTT
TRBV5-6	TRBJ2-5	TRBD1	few	CASSLEGTGKLQETQYF	TGTGCCAGCAGCTTGGAGGGGACAGGGAAGCTGCAAGAGACCCAGTACTTC